One and the same sample provided the 12 T cell receptor beta chains below, sequenced in a study of T-cell reconstitution after alpha-beta-depleted transplantation in children. Construction of the TCRbeta library involved unique molecular identifiers. MiXCR, applied by TCRdb to the PCR reads, yields one record per CDR3 protein. The repertoire includes about 150,000 distinct CDR3 sequences, around 10% of them detected once, and less than 15% sits in the top ten. The material was PBMCs, obtained before TCRalphabeta/CD19-depleted stem cell transplant. The receptor set was obtained from a boy aged 2 to 9 with acute myeloid leukemia, due to receive a stem cell transplant.

This clonotype was seen repeatedly, ten times or more. The V and J genes are TRBV20-1 and TRBJ2-2; D uncertain. CDR1 and CDR2 (germline): DFQATT, SNEGSKA (reference sequence). CDR3 size: 11 residues. Trimming took off 3 bases at V and 5 bases at J, with 4 bases between the two ends. DNA of the CDR3: TGCAGTGCTAGCAGGACCGGGGAGCTGTTTTTT. Translated: CSASRTGELFF.

At least ten counts were recorded for this clonotype. The rearrangement uses TRBV20-1 and TRBJ2-7; tentative D call: TRBD1 (6 bases). Germline assignment: CDR1 DFQATT and CDR2 SNEGSKA (reference sequence). The CDR3 contains 13 residues. The CDR3 protein is CQLNSGVSYEQYF. The CDR3, as DNA: TGCCAACTCAACTCAGGGGTGTCCTACGAGCAGTACTTC.

This clonotype was detected many times. V gene TRBV5-5 combines with J gene TRBJ2-7, with TRBD2 matching 7 bases. The CDR3 is 15 amino acids. V shed 0 bases, J shed 4 bases, and the junction held 7 bases outside the gene matches. Germline V gives CDR1 SGHKS, CDR2 YYEKEE (reference sequence). CDR3 region: CASSLGAGDWYEQYF. The CDR3, as DNA: TGTGCCAGCAGCTTGGGCGCGGGAGACTGGTACGAGCAGTACTTC.

This clonotype was picked up many times. V and J are TRBV6-7 and TRBJ2-6; D remains ambiguous. TRBV6-7 is annotated as an ORF whose role is uncertain. Trimming took off 2 bases at V and 0 bases at J, with 14 bases between the two ends. This CDR3 comprises 18 residues. The CDR3 is CASSYTSRAVSGANVLTF. The CDR3 DNA follows: TGTGCCAGCAGTTACACAAGTCGTGCGGTCTCTGGGGCCAACGTCCTGACTTTC.

This clonotype was detected many times. This chain joins TRBV28 and TRBJ1-1; no clear D gene. CDR1 MDHEN and CDR2 SYDVKM come from the germline V gene. V lost 2 bases and J lost 4, with 2 bases in between. The length of the CDR3 is 11 residues. CDR3 DNA sequence: TGTGCCAGCAGTTTAAGCACTGAAGCTTTCTTT. It translates to CASSLSTEAFF.

This chain links TRBV20-1 with TRBJ1-2; 8 bases fit TRBD1. From germline, CDR1 is DFQATT and CDR2 SNEGSKA (reference sequence). J lost 4 bases, V lost 5 bases, and 12 bases had no gene match. This CDR3 region has 15 residues. Here the CDR3 reads CSAPSRQGAIYGYTF. The DNA of the CDR3 is TGCAGTGCTCCCAGCAGGCAGGGGGCTATCTATGGCTACACCTTC.

This clonotype was detected many times. One junction end does not reproduce the germline sequence, and a read error may be involved. This chain connects TRBV7-3 to TRBJ2-1; weak D call: TRBD2 (6 bases). The CDR3 has 14 residues. The germline gives CDR1 SGHTA, CDR2 FQGTGA. CDR3 amino acids: CASSLTGTYNEQFF. The CDR3 DNA follows: TGTGCCAGCAGTTTAACCGGGACTTACAATGAGCAGTTCTTC.

This clonotype was observed at least ten times. The V call is TRBV19, the J call TRBJ2-1; possible D gene TRBD2, 6 bases. Germline values: CDR1 LNHDA, CDR2 SQIVND (reference sequence). With 7 bases removed from V and 9 bases from J, the gap between germline ends came to 16 bases. The CDR3 contains 13 residues. The DNA of the CDR3 is TGTGCCAGTATCGTCCGTGGGGGGAGTGAGCAGTTCTTC. Translation: CASIVRGGSEQFF.

About this clonotype itself: The limits of the CDR3 on the DNA are not certain, so only TCRdb's listed CDR3 is given. The chain uses TRBV11-2 and TRBJ2-1; TRBD2 was called by the table and not checked on the DNA. Germline V gives CDR1 SGHAT, CDR2 FQNNGV. The CDR3 length equals 20 residues, ends included. Here the CDR3 reads CASSLWASGIAGGVYNEQFF.

The sample holds one count of this clonotype. The chain joins TRBV7-9 to TRBJ1-1, with 7 bases identical to TRBD1. Germline CDR1 is SEHNR and CDR2 is FQNEAQ (reference sequence). J was trimmed by 1 base and V by 2 bases; bases with no gene match: 7. The CDR3 extends over 16 amino acids. CDR3 DNA: TGTGCCAGCAGCTTACCGAAGACAGGGAAGAACACTGAAGCTTTCTTT. Translated: CASSLPKTGKNTEAFF.

This clonotype was counted at least ten times. The chain recombines TRBV5-1 with TRBJ2-7; D unclear. V was trimmed by 7 bases and J by 0 bases, leaving 8 bases between them. The CDR3 is 12 amino acids. Germline V gene data show CDR1 as SGHRS and CDR2 as YFSETQ. The CDR3 is CASGRSSYEQYF. CDR3 nucleotide sequence: TGCGCCAGCGGTCGGAGCTCCTACGAGCAGTACTTC.

This CDR3 reads CASSQLGTSYEQYV. CDR3 nucleotides: TGTGCCAGCAGCCAACTCGGGACGTCCTACGAGCAGTACGTC. The chain combines TRBV14 with TRBJ2-7, with D perhaps assigned TRBD1 or TRBD2 (5 bases each). The V end was cut by 2 bases, the J end by 1 base, with 9 bases between. Germline V gene data show CDR1 as SGHDN and CDR2 as FVKESK. This CDR3 has 14 amino acids.